This TCR beta chain was captured in a study of cytomegalovirus exposure and HLA in healthy donors. Study as a whole: The platform used for the 120 validation repertoires matched that of the approximately 710 first-cohort repertoires, a later analysis reported. General study findings and limits: Rarity characterized most TCR sequences, yet some public TCRs appeared in many donors. Among the CMV-associated chains, a few were confirmed in vitro as specific for CMV antigens. First-cohort TCR clusters were later found to tend to co-occur in the roughly 130 validation repertoires.

Profiling relied on immunoSEQ multiplex PCR, and the TCRdb table lists in-frame clones only, not all of them. The sample includes about 240,000 clones, around 88% of them seen just once. Points on this clone: Its specificity is unknown. The germline gene is not matched at one end of the junction; a read error may be the cause.

The germline CDR1 and CDR2 sequences are MNHNS and SASEGT. CDR3 size: 15 residues. Material: PBMCs. The rearrangement uses TRBV6-1 and TRBJ2-7, with D unclear. The origin of this receptor is a woman under 40 in good health and CMV-seropositive. The DNA for the CDR3 is TGTGCCAGCAGTGCCCTTACAAGTTATTCCTCCGAGCAGTACTTC. Translating gives CASSALTSYSSEQYF.